The rows below give T cell receptor beta chains drawn from one sample of a study of blood T cell repertoires in COVID-19. Assay used: immunoSEQ multiplex PCR; TCRdb lists only in-frame clones, some missing. The repertoire holds 320,000 or so clones, with roughly 87% as singletons. The sequenced sample was PBMCs or T cells enriched from blood (not recorded which). Receptors originate from a woman younger than 45 who had recovered from COVID-19. Both conserved end residues are part of each CDR3. Each record gives: V gene, J gene, clone size, D gene, CDR3 DNA, CDR3 protein. The D gene is left open where the match is weak. The size entry is marked missing in some rows and otherwise reads once, few, many or a size class.

>TRBV19|TRBJ1-2|.|.
TGTGCCAGTAGTGTCGGGGTCCCGTACCTCTATGGCTACACCTTC
CASSVGVPYLYGYTF
>TRBV29-1|TRBJ2-7|.|TRBD1
TGCAGCGGGGAACAGGGGCGGGAGCAGTACTTC
CSGEQGREQYF
>TRBV30|TRBJ1-5|.|.
TGTGCCTGGAGTAATAAGGGGATCCAGCCCCAGCATTTT
CAWSNKGIQPQHF
>TRBV10-1|TRBJ2-1|.|TRBD2
TGCGCCAGCAGTGAGGCGGGGGGGCCTCACTCCTACAATGAGCAGTTCTTC
CASSEAGGPHSYNEQFF
>TRBV2|TRBJ1-1|.|.
TGTGCCAGCAGAGATACCGGACAGTTTGAAGCTTTCTTT
CASRDTGQFEAFF
>TRBV6-2/TRBV6-3|TRBJ1-2|.|.
TGTGCCAGCAGCCCCGGGTCCCGCGGCTACACCTTC
CASSPGSRGYTF
>TRBV28|TRBJ1-5|few|TRBD1
TGTGCCAGCAGTCCCTCGGACAGGGCGCCTTCGCCCCAGCATTTT
CASSPSDRAPSPQHF
>TRBV7-2|TRBJ2-7|.|TRBD2
TGTGCCAGCAGCTTAGTTTGGGAGGGCTCTCGACCTCACTCCTACGAGCAGTACTTC
CASSLVWEGSRPHSYEQYF
>TRBV21-1|TRBJ1-1|.|.
TGTGCCAGCAGCACACGGACAGGGACGGAACCTGAAGCTTTCTTT
CASSTRTGTEPEAFF
>TRBV18|TRBJ2-7|.|TRBD1
TGTGCCAGCTCACCAGATGAAGGACAGGGGGCTTACGAGCAGTACTTC
CASSPDEGQGAYEQYF
>TRBV6-7|TRBJ2-5|.|.
TGTGCCAGCAGTTATCGGGTTTTAGGGGGTTGGGAGACCCAGTACTTC
CASSYRVLGGWETQYF
>TRBV10-3|TRBJ1-1|few|TRBD1
TGTGCCATCAGCGTACAGGGGTTGAACACTGAAGCTTTCTTT
CAISVQGLNTEAFF
>TRBV29-1|TRBJ2-1|.|TRBD2
TGCAGCGCCCGTTCCCTACTAGCGGGGGAGGCGAATGAGCAGTTCTTC
CSARSLLAGEANEQFF
>TRBV27|TRBJ1-6|.|.
TGTGCCAGCAGGCTCCAGGGAAGAAGGGATGATAATTCACCCCTCCACTTT
CASRLQGRRDDNSPLHF
>TRBV21-1|TRBJ2-7|once|.
TGTGCCAGCAGCAAAGAGACGGGGGACTACGAGCAGTACTTC
CASSKETGDYEQYF
>TRBV19|TRBJ2-3|.|.
TGTGCCAGTAGTATAGGGGGGGACGGAAGCACAGATACGCAGTATTTT
CASSIGGDGSTDTQYF
>TRBV5-1|TRBJ1-2|.|TRBD1
TGCGCCAGCAGCTTGGCGGGACAGGGGGCCCCTACTGGCTACACCTTC
CASSLAGQGAPTGYTF
>TRBV11-3|TRBJ1-6|.|.
TGTGCCAGCAGCCTCCGCGGCAATTCACCCCTCCACTTT
CASSLRGNSPLHF
>TRBV9|TRBJ1-2|.|.
TGTGCCAGCAGTGCAGGGATATATGGCTACACCTTC
CASSAGIYGYTF
>TRBV29-1|TRBJ1-1|.|.
TGCAGCGTTGACAGGGTGGACACTGAAGCTTTCTTT
CSVDRVDTEAFF
>TRBV29-1|TRBJ2-3|once|TRBD1
TGCAGCGTTCGCCGGGACAGGGGGCTGGATACGCAGTATTTT
CSVRRDRGLDTQYF
>TRBV6-2/TRBV6-3|TRBJ2-2|.|.
TGTGCCAGCAGTTCGCACAGACAGTATCTCGGGGAGCTGTTTTTT
CASSSHRQYLGELFF
>TRBV19|TRBJ2-7|.|.
TGTGCCAGTAGTATAGAGGGGGGGGCCTCCAACGAGCAGTACTTC
CASSIEGGASNEQYF
>TRBV6-5|TRBJ1-4|.|.
TGTGCCAGCAGTTACCTCCCGGGGAAGGGTGAAAAACTGTTTTTT
CASSYLPGKGEKLFF
>TRBV5-1|TRBJ2-7|few|TRBD1
TGCGCCAGCAGCCCCGGGACAGGGCCCTACGAGCAGTACTTC
CASSPGTGPYEQYF
>TRBV6-5|TRBJ2-7|.|TRBD1
TGTGCCAGCAGCCGAGGGACAGACAGCTCCTACGAGCAGTACTTC
CASSRGTDSSYEQYF
>TRBV11-3|TRBJ2-7|once|.
TGTGCCAGCAGCTTAGTACTGTATCAGTACTTC
CASSLVLYQYF
>TRBV2|TRBJ2-2|once|.
TGTGCCAGCAGTCTTCACTTGGGGGGCACCGGGGAGCTGTTTTTT
CASSLHLGGTGELFF
>TRBV7-2|TRBJ2-7|.|TRBD2
TGTGCCAGCAGCCGCGACCGACTAGCGGGGGGACGGGAGCAGTACTTC
CASSRDRLAGGREQYF
>TRBV6-5|TRBJ2-7|.|.
TGTGCCAGCAGCCACGACAGCTCCTACGAGCAGTACTTC
CASSHDSSYEQYF
>TRBV27|TRBJ2-3|.|TRBD2
TGTGCCAGCAGTTTAGTGGCGGGGGGCGGCACAGATACGCAGTATTTT
CASSLVAGGGTDTQYF
>TRBV2|TRBJ1-4|.|.
TGTGCCAGCAGTGCACATAGCAATAATGAAAAACTGTTTTTT
CASSAHSNNEKLFF
>TRBV28|TRBJ1-2|.|.
TGTGCCAGCAGTTTATATGCGAGGCGCGGGTATTATGGCTACACCTTC
CASSLYARRGYYGYTF
>TRBV5-4|TRBJ2-7|.|TRBD1
TGTGCCAGCAGCCGAATGACAGGGGAGGCCTACGAGCAGTACTTC
CASSRMTGEAYEQYF
>TRBV9|TRBJ1-3|once|.
TGTGCCAGCAGCGGGAGAGCGGGAAACACCATATATTTT
CASSGRAGNTIYF
>TRBV9|TRBJ2-2|.|TRBD2
TGTGCCAGCAGCTCCCGGGGACTAGCGGGGCCTAACACCGGGGAGCTGTTTTTT
CASSSRGLAGPNTGELFF
>TRBV7-2|TRBJ2-5|.|.
TGTGCCAGCAGCCTCGGACAGTGGAGGATTTCCCAAGAGACCCAGTACTTC
CASSLGQWRISQETQYF
>TRBV3-1/TRBV3-2|TRBJ2-3|.|.
TGTGCCAGCAGCCAAGAAATAACAGATACGCAGTATTTT
CASSQEITDTQYF
>TRBV28|TRBJ1-5|.|.
TGTGCCAGCAGTTTGGGGGCACCTAGCAATCAGCCCCAGCATTTT
CASSLGAPSNQPQHF
>TRBV5-4|TRBJ2-5|.|TRBD1
TGTGCCAGCAGGCCTCCTCAGGGGGCGCGAGAGACCCAGTACTTC
CASRPPQGARETQYF
>TRBV14|TRBJ1-2|.|TRBD1
TGTGCCAGCAGCCAAGCGACAGGGGGTGGCTACACCTTC
CASSQATGGGYTF
>TRBV15|TRBJ1-5|.|TRBD1
TGTGCCACCAGGCCCGGGAGGGGGCGAGAAGGCAATCAGCCCCAGCATTTT
CATRPGRGREGNQPQHF
>TRBV19|TRBJ1-2|.|.
TGTGCCAGTAGTCGGCAAGAGGACTCTTATGGCTACACCTTC
CASSRQEDSYGYTF
>TRBV7-5|TRBJ1-2|.|.
TGTGTCAGAAGCTTAGGACAGGGGGCTTTCTATGGCTACACCTTC
CVRSLGQGAFYGYTF
>TRBV18|TRBJ1-1|.|.
TGTGCCAGCTCCCACGACAGGAGTGCGGGCACTGAAGCTTTCTTT
CASSHDRSAGTEAFF
>TRBV6-5|TRBJ1-1|.|.
TGTGCCAGCAGAACGAAACGGGTGAACACTGAAGCTTTCTTT
CASRTKRVNTEAFF
>TRBV4-1|TRBJ2-1|.|TRBD2
TGCGCCAGCAGCCAAGATAGCGGGGTTAATGAGCAGTTCTTC
CASSQDSGVNEQFF
>TRBV10-3|TRBJ1-2|.|.
TGTGCCATCAGCGGGGACGCGGGAAATGGCTACACCTTC
CAISGDAGNGYTF
>TRBV28|TRBJ1-4|.|.
TGTGCCAGCAGCAGTGCCCTCCTCGGGGCAACTAATGAAAAACTGTTTTTT
CASSSALLGATNEKLFF
>TRBV11-2|TRBJ1-6|.|.
TGTGCCAGCAGCTCCCTCAATTCACCCCTCCACTTT
CASSSLNSPLHF
>TRBV6-1|TRBJ1-5|.|.
TGTGCCAGCAGTGAATCCGATCAGCCCCAGCATTTT
CASSESDQPQHF
>TRBV3-1/TRBV3-2|TRBJ2-3|.|.
TGTGCCAGCAGCCAAGGGGTAGGGAGATCTGATACGCAGTATTTT
CASSQGVGRSDTQYF
>TRBV11-1|TRBJ2-2|.|TRBD2
TGTGCCAGCAGCAGAGGACTAGGGGTAAACACCGGGGAGCTGTTTTTT
CASSRGLGVNTGELFF
>TRBV4-1|TRBJ2-7|.|TRBD1
TGCGCCAGCAGTCAGGGGACAGGGGGCGGGTACGAGCAGTACTTC
CASSQGTGGGYEQYF